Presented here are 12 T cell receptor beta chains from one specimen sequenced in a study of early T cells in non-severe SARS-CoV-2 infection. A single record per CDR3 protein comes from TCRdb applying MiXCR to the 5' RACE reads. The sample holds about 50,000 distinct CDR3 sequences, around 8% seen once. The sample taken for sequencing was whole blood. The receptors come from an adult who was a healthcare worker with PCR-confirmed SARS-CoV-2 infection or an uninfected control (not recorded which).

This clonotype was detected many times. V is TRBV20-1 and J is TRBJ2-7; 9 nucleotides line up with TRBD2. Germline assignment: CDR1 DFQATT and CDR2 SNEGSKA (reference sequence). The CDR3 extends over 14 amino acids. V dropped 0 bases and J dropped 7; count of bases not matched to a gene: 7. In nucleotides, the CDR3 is TGCAGTGCTAGAGATGCGGGGGGGCCTTGGGAGCAGTACTTC. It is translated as CSARDAGGPWEQYF.

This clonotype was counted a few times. Written as DNA, the CDR3 is TGTGCCAGCACCCATGCGGACATTCAGTACTTC. Its translation: CASTHADIQYF. This chain connects TRBV28 to TRBJ2-4; D is ambiguous. The V end was cut by 7 bases, the J end by 8 bases, with 9 bases between. Germline CDR1 and CDR2: MDHEN and SYDVKM. The CDR3 has 11 residues.

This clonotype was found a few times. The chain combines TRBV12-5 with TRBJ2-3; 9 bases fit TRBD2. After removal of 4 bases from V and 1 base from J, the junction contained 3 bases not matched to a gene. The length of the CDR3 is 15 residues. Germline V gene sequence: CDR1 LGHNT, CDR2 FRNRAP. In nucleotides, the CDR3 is TGTGCTAGTGGTTCAAAGCGGGGGGGCACAGATACGCAGTATTTT. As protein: CASGSKRGGTDTQYF.

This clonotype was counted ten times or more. CDR3 nucleotide sequence: TGTGCCACCAGCCCCCCGGGACATATCGATGAGCAGTTCTTC. It yields the protein CATSPPGHIDEQFF. The rearrangement uses TRBV15 and TRBJ2-1, with TRBD1 as a possible D gene (6 bases). The CDR3 loop spans 14 amino acids. With 5 bases removed from V and 8 bases from J, the gap between germline ends came to 16 bases. Germline CDR1 is LNHNV and CDR2 is YYDKDF (reference sequence).

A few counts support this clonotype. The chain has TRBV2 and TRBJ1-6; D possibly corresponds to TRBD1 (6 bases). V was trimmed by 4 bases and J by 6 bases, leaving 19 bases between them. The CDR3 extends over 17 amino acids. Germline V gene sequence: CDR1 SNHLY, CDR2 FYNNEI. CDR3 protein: CASSVSVQGHFNSPLHF. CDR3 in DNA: TGTGCCAGCAGTGTTAGCGTCCAGGGACACTTTAATTCACCCCTCCACTTT.

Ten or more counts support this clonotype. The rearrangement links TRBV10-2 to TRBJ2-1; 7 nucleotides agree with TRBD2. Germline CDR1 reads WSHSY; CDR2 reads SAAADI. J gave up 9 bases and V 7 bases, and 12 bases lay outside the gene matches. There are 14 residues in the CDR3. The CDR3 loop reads CASMEGGSAGEQFF. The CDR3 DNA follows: TGCGCCAGCATGGAGGGCGGGAGTGCCGGTGAGCAGTTCTTC.

CDR3 loop: CASTPGQGAGELFF. CDR3 bases: TGTGCCAGCACCCCCGGACAGGGGGCCGGGGAGCTGTTTTTT. The chain uses TRBV6-1 and TRBJ2-2; 10 positions match TRBD1. The CDR3 extends over 14 amino acids. V shed 7 bases, J shed 6 bases, and the junction held 5 bases outside the gene matches. The germline gives CDR1 MNHNS, CDR2 SASEGT.

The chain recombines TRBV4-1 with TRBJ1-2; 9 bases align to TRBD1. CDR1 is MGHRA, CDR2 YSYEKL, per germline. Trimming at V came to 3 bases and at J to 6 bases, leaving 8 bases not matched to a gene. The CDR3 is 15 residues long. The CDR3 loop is CASSQRTGVWDGYTF. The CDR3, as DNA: TGCGCCAGCAGCCAGAGGACAGGGGTCTGGGATGGCTACACCTTC.

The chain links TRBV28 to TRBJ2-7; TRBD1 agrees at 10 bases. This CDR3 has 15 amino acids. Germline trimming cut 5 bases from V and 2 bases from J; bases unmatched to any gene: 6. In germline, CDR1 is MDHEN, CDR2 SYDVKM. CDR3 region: CASSTPGQGTYEQYF. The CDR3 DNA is TGTGCCAGCAGTACGCCGGGACAGGGGACCTACGAGCAGTACTTC.

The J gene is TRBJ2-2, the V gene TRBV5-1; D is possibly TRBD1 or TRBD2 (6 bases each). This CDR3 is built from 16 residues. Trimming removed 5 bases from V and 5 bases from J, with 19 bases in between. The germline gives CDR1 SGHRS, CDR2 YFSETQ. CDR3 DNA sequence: TGCGCCAGCAGTGCACTTGGGGGGCGAGGAACCGGGGAGCTGTTTTTT. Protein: CASSALGGRGTGELFF.

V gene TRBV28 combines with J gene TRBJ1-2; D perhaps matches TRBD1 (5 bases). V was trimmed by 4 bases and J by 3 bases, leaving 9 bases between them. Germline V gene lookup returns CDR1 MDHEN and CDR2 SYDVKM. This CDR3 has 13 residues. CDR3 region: CASSYEGHYGYTF. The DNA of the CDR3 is TGTGCCAGCAGTTACGAGGGGCACTATGGCTACACCTTC.

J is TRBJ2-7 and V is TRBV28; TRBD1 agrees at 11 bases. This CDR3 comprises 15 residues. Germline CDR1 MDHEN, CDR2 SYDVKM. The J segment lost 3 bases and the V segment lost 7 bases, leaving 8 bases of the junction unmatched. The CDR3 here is CASMGPGQGGYEQYF. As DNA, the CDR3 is TGTGCCAGCATGGGACCGGGACAGGGGGGCTACGAGCAGTACTTC. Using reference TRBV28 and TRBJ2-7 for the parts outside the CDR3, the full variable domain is DVKVTQSSRYLVKRTGEKVFLECVQDMDHENMFWYRQDPGLGLRLIYFSYDVKMKEKGDIPEGYSVSREKKERFSLILESASTNQTSMYLCASMGPGQGGYEQYFGPGTRLTVT.